This T cell receptor (beta chain) was sequenced in a study of T cell changes during pregnancy in multiple sclerosis. Generated by immunoSEQ multiplex PCR, the TCRdb table keeps only in-frame clones and is missing some. Of roughly 88,000 clones in the sample, around 90% were seen once. The V gene end was trimmed by 2 bases and the J gene end by 2 bases; junction bases not matched to a gene: 5. CDR1 and CDR2 from the germline V gene are MNHNS and SASEGT. This CDR3 contains 15 residues. Source: peripheral blood, taken in the first trimester of pregnancy. J is TRBJ2-7 and V is TRBV6-1; 8 bases align to TRBD2. The clonotype was recovered from a female donor with multiple sclerosis, enrolled in a pregnancy study. The CDR3 protein is CASSENREGAYEQYF. The CDR3 DNA reads as TGTGCCAGCAGTGAAAACCGGGAGGGAGCCTACGAGCAGTACTTC.